This TCR beta chain was sequenced during a study of blood T cell repertoires in COVID-19. Cohorts were determined from participant-reported clinical history. The CDR3 runs to 11 residues. Germline assignment: CDR1 SGHTS and CDR2 YDEGEE. V was shortened by 4 bases and J by 2 bases, with 4 bases between the two germline ends. The sample holds one count of this clone. Original processing methods: Scientists estimated how many nucleated cells there were by amplifying reference gene primers. Generated by immunoSEQ multiplex PCR, the TCRdb table keeps only in-frame clones and is missing some. V, J and clone size are taken as reported in that table, and D and trimming were inferred from the DNA itself. The table records 200,000 to 250,000 clones, approximately 81% of them present only once.

The source of this sequence is a woman aged 45 to 65 with acute COVID-19. The sample consisted of PBMCs or T cells enriched from blood (not recorded which). This rearrangement joins TRBV5-8 to TRBJ2-7; D is unclear. This chain's CDR3 is CASSPPYEQYF. CDR3 in DNA: TGTGCCAGCAGCCCTCCCTACGAGCAGTACTTC. Filled out from reference TRBV5-8 and TRBJ2-7, the complete variable domain reads EAGVTQSPTHLIKTRGQQATLRCSPISGHTSVYWYQQALGLGLQFLLWYDEGEERNRGNFPPRFSGRQFPNYSSELNVNALELEDSALYLCASSPPYEQYFGPGTRLTVT.